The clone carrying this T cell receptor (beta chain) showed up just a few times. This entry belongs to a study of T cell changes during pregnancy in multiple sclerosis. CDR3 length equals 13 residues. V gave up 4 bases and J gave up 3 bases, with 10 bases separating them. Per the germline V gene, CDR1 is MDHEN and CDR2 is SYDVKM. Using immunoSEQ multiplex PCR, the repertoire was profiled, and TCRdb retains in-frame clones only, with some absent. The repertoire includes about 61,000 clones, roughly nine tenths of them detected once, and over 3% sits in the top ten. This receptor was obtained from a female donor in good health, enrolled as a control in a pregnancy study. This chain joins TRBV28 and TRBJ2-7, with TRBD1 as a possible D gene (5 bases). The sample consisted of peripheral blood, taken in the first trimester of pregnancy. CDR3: CASSSLDNYEQYF. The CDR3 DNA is TGTGCCAGCAGTTCATTGGACAACTACGAGCAGTACTTC.